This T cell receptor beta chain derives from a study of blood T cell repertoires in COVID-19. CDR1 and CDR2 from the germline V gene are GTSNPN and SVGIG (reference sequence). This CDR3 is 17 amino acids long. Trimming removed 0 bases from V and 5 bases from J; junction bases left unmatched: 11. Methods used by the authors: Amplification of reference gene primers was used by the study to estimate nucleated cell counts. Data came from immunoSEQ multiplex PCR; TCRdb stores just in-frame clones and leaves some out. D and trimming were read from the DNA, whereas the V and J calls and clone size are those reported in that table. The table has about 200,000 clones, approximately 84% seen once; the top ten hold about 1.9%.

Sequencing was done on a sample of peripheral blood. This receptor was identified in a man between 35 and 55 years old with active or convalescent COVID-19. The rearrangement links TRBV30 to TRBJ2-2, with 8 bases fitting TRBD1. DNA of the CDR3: TGTGCCTGGAGTGTACCGGGGACAGGTAAAAGGACCGGGGAGCTGTTTTTT. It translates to CAWSVPGTGKRTGELFF.